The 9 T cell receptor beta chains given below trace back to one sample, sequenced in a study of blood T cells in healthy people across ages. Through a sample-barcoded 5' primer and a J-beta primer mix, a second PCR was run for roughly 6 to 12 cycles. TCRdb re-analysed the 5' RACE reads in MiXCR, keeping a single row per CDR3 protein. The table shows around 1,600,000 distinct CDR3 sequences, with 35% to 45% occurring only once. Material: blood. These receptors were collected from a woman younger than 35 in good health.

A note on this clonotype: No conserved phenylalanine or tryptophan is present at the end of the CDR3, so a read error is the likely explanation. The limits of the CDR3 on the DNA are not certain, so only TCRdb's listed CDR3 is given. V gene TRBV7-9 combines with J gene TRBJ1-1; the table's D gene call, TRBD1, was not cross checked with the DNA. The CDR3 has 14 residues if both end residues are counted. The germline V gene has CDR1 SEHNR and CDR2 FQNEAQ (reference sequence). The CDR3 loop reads CASSLGQGNTEALL.

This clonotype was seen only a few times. Written as DNA, the CDR3 is TGTGCCAGCTCTCGGGGTAACTACAATGAGCAGTTCTTC. Residues: CASSRGNYNEQFF. This rearrangement joins TRBV12-3 or TRBV12-4 to TRBJ2-1; a possible D gene is TRBD2 (5 bases). Trimming took 8 bases from V and 3 from J, leaving 11 bases between them. The CDR3 consists of 13 residues.

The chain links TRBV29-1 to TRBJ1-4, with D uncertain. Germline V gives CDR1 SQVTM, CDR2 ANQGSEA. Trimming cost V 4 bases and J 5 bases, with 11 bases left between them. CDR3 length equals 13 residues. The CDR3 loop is CSVATRLNEKLFF. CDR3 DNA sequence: TGCAGCGTTGCCACGAGACTGAATGAAAAACTGTTTTTT.

The CDR3, as DNA: TGCGCCAGCAGCTGGGCCGGACAGGGGATTCCAGATACGCAGTATTTT. Protein: CASSWAGQGIPDTQYF. J is TRBJ2-3 and V is TRBV5-1, with 9 bases lining up with TRBD1. Germline CDR1 reads SGHRS; CDR2 reads YFSETQ. The CDR3 runs to 16 residues. V dropped 3 bases and J dropped 4; count of bases not matched to a gene: 9.

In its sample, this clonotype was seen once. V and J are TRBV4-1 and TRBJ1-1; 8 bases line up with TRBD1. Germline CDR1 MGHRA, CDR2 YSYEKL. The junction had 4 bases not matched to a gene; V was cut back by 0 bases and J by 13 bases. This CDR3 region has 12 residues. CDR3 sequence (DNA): TGCGCCAGCAGCCAAGATCAGGGACAGGATTTCTTT. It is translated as CASSQDQGQDFF.

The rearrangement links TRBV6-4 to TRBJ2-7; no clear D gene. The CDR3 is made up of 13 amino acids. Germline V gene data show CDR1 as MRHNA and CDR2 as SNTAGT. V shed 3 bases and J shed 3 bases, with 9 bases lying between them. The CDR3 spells CASSEYGSYEQYF. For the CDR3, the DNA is TGTGCCAGCAGTGAATATGGCAGCTACGAGCAGTACTTC.

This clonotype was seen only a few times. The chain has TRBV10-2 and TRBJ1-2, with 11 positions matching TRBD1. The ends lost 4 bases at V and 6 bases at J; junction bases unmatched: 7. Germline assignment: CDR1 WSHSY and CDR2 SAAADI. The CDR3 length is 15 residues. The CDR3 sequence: CASSGRTGGANGYTF. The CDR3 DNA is TGCGCCAGCAGTGGTCGGACAGGGGGCGCAAATGGCTACACCTTC.

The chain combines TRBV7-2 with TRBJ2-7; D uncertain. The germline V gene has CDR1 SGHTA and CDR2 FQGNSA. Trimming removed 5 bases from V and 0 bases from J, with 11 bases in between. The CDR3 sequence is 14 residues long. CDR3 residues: CASSLPAISYEQYF. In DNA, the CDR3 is TGTGCCAGCAGCCTCCCCGCCATCTCCTACGAGCAGTACTTC.

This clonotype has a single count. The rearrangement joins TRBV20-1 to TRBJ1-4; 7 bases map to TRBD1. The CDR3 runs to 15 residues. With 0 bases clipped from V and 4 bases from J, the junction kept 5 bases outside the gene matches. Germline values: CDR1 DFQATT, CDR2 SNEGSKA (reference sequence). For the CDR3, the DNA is TGCAGTGCTAGAGAAGGAGGGGGCCTTAATGAAAAACTGTTTTTT. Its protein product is CSAREGGGLNEKLFF.